Below are 25 T cell receptor beta chains sequenced from a single sample in a study of a mutant IDH1 vaccine in newly diagnosed glioma. Clones were sequenced by immunoSEQ multiplex PCR, and TCRdb holds only the in-frame ones, with some missing. The sample lists 60,000 to 70,000 clones; roughly four fifths were seen once. The antigens of these receptors remain unknown. As to time point: week 47, end of study. Each dose delivered 300 ug of mutant IDH1 20-mer peptide subcutaneously with imiquimod. Sequencing was performed on PBMCs, taken from a glioma patient whose treatment included an IDH1 peptide vaccine. These receptors were collected from a man aged 30 to 45 with glioma.

The rearrangement joins TRBV6-5 to TRBJ1-6; a possible D gene is TRBD1 (6 bases). Per the germline V gene, CDR1 is MNHEY and CDR2 is SVGAGI. The V and J ends lost 0 bases and 7 bases respectively, with 10 bases between them. The CDR3 is 15 residues long. In nucleotides, the CDR3 is TGTGCCAGCAGTTACTCAGGGGGAGACAATTCACCCCTCCACTTT. Translating it yields CASSYSGGDNSPLHF.

The chain combines TRBV30 with TRBJ2-1; 8 bases are shared with TRBD1. Losses at the gene ends were 0 bases for V and 0 bases for J; bases not matched to a gene: 4. Germline values: CDR1 GTSNPN, CDR2 SVGIG (reference sequence). The CDR3 covers 16 residues. CDR3 region: CAWSVLGQGSYNEQFF. CDR3 bases: TGTGCCTGGAGTGTACTTGGACAGGGCTCCTACAATGAGCAGTTCTTC. The entire variable domain, with the rest obtained from reference TRBV30 and TRBJ2-1, is as follows: SQTIHQWPATLVQPVGSPLSLECTVEGTSNPNLYWYRQAAGRGLQLLFYSVGIGQISSEVPQNLSASRPQDRQFILSSKKLLLSDSGFYLCAWSVLGQGSYNEQFFGPGTRLTVL.

This clone appeared once. The chain has TRBV5-1 and TRBJ2-5; 8 bases align to TRBD1. Judging by the DNA end, TRBJ2-7 fits better; the J call may be wrong. In germline, CDR1 is SGHRS, CDR2 YFSETQ. The CDR3 covers 15 residues. CDR3 DNA: TGCGCCAGCAGCCCCAATAACAGGGGGACCTACGAGCAGTACTTC. This encodes CASSPNNRGTYEQYF.

This clone came up a few times. CDR3 DNA: TGTGCCAGCAGCTTAGCCGGGGCTAGCAATCAGCCCCAGCATTTT. Its protein is CASSLAGASNQPQHF. The rearrangement links TRBV7-2 to TRBJ1-5; possibly TRBD1 for D (5 bases). The germline CDR1 and CDR2 sequences are SGHTA and FQGNSA. The CDR3 has 15 residues. Trimming stripped 0 bases from V and 0 bases from J, with 6 bases between.

This chain links TRBV4-1 with TRBJ2-7, with 8 bases lining up with TRBD1. Germline CDR1 reads MGHRA; CDR2 reads YSYEKL. V lost 4 bases and J lost 2; bases outside the gene matches: 4. The CDR3 length is 14 residues. CDR3 coding DNA: TGCGCCAGCAGCCTTCAGGGGGCCACCTACGAGCAGTACTTC. Amino acids: CASSLQGATYEQYF.

The chain joins TRBV5-1 to TRBJ2-2, with 7 bases that match TRBD1. CDR1 and CDR2 (germline): SGHRS, YFSETQ. The length of the CDR3 is 15 residues. The V gene end was trimmed by 4 bases and the J gene end by 4 bases; junction bases not matched to a gene: 7. Here the CDR3 DNA reads TGCGCCAGCAGCGGCGGACAGGAGATCACCGGGGAGCTGTTTTTT. Translating it yields CASSGGQEITGELFF.

The chain has TRBV4-1 and TRBJ2-7; the match to TRBD1 covers 7 bases. J lost 4 bases, V lost 3 bases, and 9 bases had no gene match. The germline CDR1 and CDR2 sequences are MGHRA and YSYEKL. CDR3 size: 15 residues. The CDR3, as DNA: TGCGCCAGCAGCCAGGCCTCACAGGGGCAGTACGAGCAGTACTTC. Translated, it gives CASSQASQGQYEQYF.

The rearrangement joins TRBV6-7 to TRBJ1-6; D not resolved. TRBV6-7 is an ORF, and what it does is uncertain. The CDR3 totals 17 residues. Trimming removed 0 bases at V and 0 bases at J, with 9 bases between. The CDR3 DNA reads as TGTGCCAGCAGTTACTCTTTGGGGAACTCCTATAATTCACCCCTCCACTTT. As protein: CASSYSLGNSYNSPLHF.

In this sample, this clone turned up many times. Within the sample, other DNA sequences also encode this same CDR3. The chain carries TRBV5-1 and TRBJ2-2; no clear D. V was cut by 1 base and J by 1 base, with 11 bases left in between. The CDR3 extends over 16 amino acids. From germline, CDR1 is SGHRS and CDR2 YFSETQ. CDR3 sequence (DNA): TGCGCCAGCAGCTTGTCTCCCATGAAGAACACCGGGGAGCTGTTTTTT. Translated: CASSLSPMKNTGELFF.

This sequence joins TRBV5-4 and TRBJ1-1, with a weak D call TRBD1 (5 bases). Looked up from germline, CDR1 is SGHNT and CDR2 is YYREEE (reference sequence). V lost 5 bases, J lost 5 bases, and 10 bases lay in between. The CDR3 is 12 amino acids. Here the CDR3 DNA reads TGTGCCAGCAGGGGGGTAAGAACTGAAGCTTTCTTT. This encodes CASRGVRTEAFF.

This clone was counted many times. The chain joins TRBV27 to TRBJ2-7; perhaps TRBD1 as D (6 bases). This CDR3 region has 14 residues. With 6 bases removed from V and 2 bases from J, the gap between germline ends came to 14 bases. Germline lookup yields CDR1 MNHEY and CDR2 SMNVEV (reference sequence). CDR3 sequence reads: CASRSNDRTYEQYF. For the CDR3, the DNA is TGTGCCAGCAGGTCTAACGACAGGACCTACGAGCAGTACTTC.

This clone was counted once. The rearrangement links TRBV7-6 to TRBJ2-3; D unresolved. V was trimmed by 0 bases and J by 2 bases, leaving 9 bases between them. CDR1 is SGHVS, CDR2 FNYEAQ, per germline. This CDR3 is built from 15 residues. The CDR3: CASSLAGRVTDTQYF. CDR3 DNA: TGTGCCAGCAGCTTAGCAGGACGAGTCACAGATACGCAGTATTTT.

A note on this clone: The same CDR3 arises from other DNA sequences in this sample as well. V gene TRBV6-6 combines with J gene TRBJ2-3, with 10 bases fitting TRBD2. J gave up 1 base and V 5 bases, and 3 bases lay outside the gene matches. The length of the CDR3 is 15 residues. CDR1 is MNHNY and CDR2 is SVGAGI in the germline V gene (reference sequence). CDR3 nucleotides: TGTGCCAGCAGTAGGCTAGCGGGGGGCACAGATACGCAGTATTTT. It is translated as CASSRLAGGTDTQYF.

V gene TRBV5-4 combines with J gene TRBJ2-5, with 12 bases lining up with TRBD2. The CDR3 contains 17 residues. Germline-derived CDR1 and CDR2 are SGHNT and YYREEE (reference sequence). Losses at the gene ends were 5 bases for V and 4 bases for J; bases not matched to a gene: 12. The CDR3 spells CASRKGALAGGLETQYF. The CDR3, as DNA: TGTGCCAGCAGGAAAGGTGCTCTAGCGGGGGGGCTAGAGACCCAGTACTTC.

The V call is TRBV11-2, the J call TRBJ2-7; D gene uncertain. Trimming pared 1 base from V and 5 bases from J, leaving 9 bases between. CDR3 length: 13 residues. CDR1 and CDR2 from the germline V gene are SGHAT and FQNNGV. CDR3 residues: CASSLGGWNEQYF. CDR3 in DNA: TGTGCCAGCAGCTTAGGAGGTTGGAACGAGCAGTACTTC.

The V and J genes are TRBV10-3 and TRBJ2-1; 11 nucleotides match TRBD2. Germline trimming cut 6 bases from V and 4 bases from J; bases unmatched to any gene: 2. Germline V gene lookup returns CDR1 ENHRY and CDR2 SYGVKD. The CDR3 runs to 14 residues. Written as DNA, the CDR3 is TGTGCCATCAGAAGACTAGCGGGATACAATGAGCAGTTCTTC. It specifies CAIRRLAGYNEQFF.

CDR3 amino acids: CASSLGAGYEQYF. DNA of the CDR3: TGTGCCAGCAGCTTAGGAGCAGGCTACGAGCAGTACTTC. This chain links TRBV11-3 with TRBJ2-7, with D unresolved. CDR1 SGHNT and CDR2 YENEEA come from the germline V gene. Trimming stripped 1 base from V and 3 bases from J, with 7 bases between. CDR3 length: 13 residues.

V is TRBV19 and J is TRBJ1-2; possible D gene TRBD1, 6 bases. CDR1 is LNHDA, CDR2 SQIVND, per germline (reference sequence). Trimming shortened V by 2 bases and J by 10 bases, and 20 bases separated the two germline ends. CDR3 size: 15 residues. The CDR3 coding sequence is TGTGCCAGTAGTATAATTTCCGGGGGCAGGCATTCCTACACCTTC. It codes for CASSIISGGRHSYTF.

The chain couples TRBV19 to TRBJ2-2; perhaps TRBD1 as D (6 bases). Per germline, CDR1 LNHDA and CDR2 SQIVND (reference sequence). The length of the CDR3 is 14 residues. V lost 5 bases and J lost 11, with 18 bases in between. The CDR3 sequence is CASSADSQRRELFF. The CDR3 DNA reads TGTGCCAGTAGTGCGGACAGTCAACGGAGAGAGCTGTTTTTT.

This rearrangement joins TRBV5-1 to TRBJ1-6; D unresolved. Deletions cut 1 base from V and 1 base from J, with 6 bases between. The germline V gene has CDR1 SGHRS and CDR2 YFSETQ. The CDR3 totals 15 residues. The CDR3 spells CASSLQGSYNSPLHF. The CDR3 DNA reads as TGCGCCAGCAGCTTGCAAGGTTCCTATAATTCACCCCTCCACTTT. Looking up the rest from reference TRBV5-1 and TRBJ1-6 gives the full variable domain: KAGVTQTPRYLIKTRGQQVTLSCSPISGHRSVSWYQQTPGQGLQFLFEYFSETQRNKGNFPGRFSGRQFSNSRSEMNVSTLELGDSALYLCASSLQGSYNSPLHFGNGTRLTVT.

CDR3 protein: CASSLGTGQLNTEAFF. CDR3 nucleotides: TGCGCCAGCAGCCTCGGGACAGGTCAATTGAACACTGAAGCTTTCTTT. The chain combines TRBV4-1 with TRBJ1-1; 8 bases align to TRBD1. This CDR3 is built from 16 residues. The germline V gene encodes CDR1 MGHRA and CDR2 YSYEKL. J gave up 0 bases and V 4 bases, and 7 bases lay outside the gene matches.

This clone was seen more than once but under ten times. A read error may account for a junction end that differs from germline. The rearrangement links TRBV28 to TRBJ1-5, with no clear D. CDR1 is MDHEN and CDR2 is SYDVKM in the germline V gene. CDR3 length equals 11 residues. As DNA, the CDR3 is TGTGCCAGCAGTTTTAATCGGCCCCAGCATTTT. This translates into CASSFNRPQHF.

The V call is TRBV10-2, the J call TRBJ2-7; D unclear. Deletions cut 3 bases from V and 7 bases from J, with 1 base between. This CDR3 contains 9 residues. Per germline, CDR1 WSHSY and CDR2 SAAADI. In DNA form, the CDR3 reads TGCGCCAGCAGTGAAGAGCAGTACTTC. This encodes CASSEEQYF.

This clone was seen only a few times. The V call is TRBV7-6, the J call TRBJ1-1; possible D gene TRBD1, 6 bases. The CDR3 length is 13 residues. CDR1 and CDR2 (germline): SGHVS, FNYEAQ. V was clipped by 4 bases and J by 6 bases, with 12 bases between them. CDR3 nucleotides: TGTGCCAGCAGCTCTTTACAGGGTGCTGAAGCTTTCTTT. The encoded protein is CASSSLQGAEAFF. The variable domain in full, completed from reference TRBV7-6 and TRBJ1-1, reads GAGVSQSPRYKVTKRGQDVALRCDPISGHVSLYWYRQALGQGPEFLTYFNYEAQQDKSGLPNDRFSAERPEGSISTLTIQRTEQRDSAMYRCASSSLQGAEAFFGQGTRLTVV.

The J gene is TRBJ2-5, the V gene TRBV4-1; 9 bases map to TRBD2. CDR1 and CDR2 from the germline V gene are MGHRA and YSYEKL. Losses at the gene ends were 1 base for V and 0 bases for J; bases not matched to a gene: 21. The CDR3 has 22 amino acids. This CDR3 is CASSQVGGSVVAGAPYQETQYF. The CDR3 nucleotides are TGCGCCAGCAGCCAAGTTGGGGGTTCGGTGGTAGCGGGGGCACCGTACCAAGAGACCCAGTACTTC.